These 11 T cell receptor beta chains share one sample of origin, sequenced in a study of beta chain features in type 1 diabetes. The whole isolated RNA underwent reverse transcription, so sequencing captured expressed TCRB transcripts. The data were produced by immunoSEQ multiplex PCR, yet TCRdb's version contains in-frame clones alone and is incomplete. Of 120,000 to 150,000 clones listed, 6.9% are singletons. Sequenced sample: central memory CD4+ T cells from blood. These receptors were taken from a woman under 40 in good health.

V is TRBV29-1 and J is TRBJ1-2; a weak D match, TRBD1 (6 bases). Germline V lookup: CDR1 SQVTM, CDR2 ANQGSEA. The length of the CDR3 is 12 residues. The V end was cut by 3 bases, the J end by 5 bases, with 10 bases between. The CDR3 bases are TGCAGCGTTGACGAGGGACAATATGGCTACACCTTC. Amino acids: CSVDEGQYGYTF. The full variable domain, rest sourced from reference TRBV29-1 and TRBJ1-2, is SAVISQKPSRDICQRGTSLTIQCQVDSQVTMMFWYRQQPGQSLTLIATANQGSEATYESGFVIDKFPISRPNLTFSTLTVSNMSPEDSSIYLCSVDEGQYGYTFGSGTRLTVV.

A few counts support this clone. Additional DNA sequences in this sample encode the identical CDR3. This sequence joins TRBV19 and TRBJ1-2; TRBD1 might be the D (6 bases). V lost 5 bases and J lost 4, with 11 bases in between. The CDR3 spans 13 residues. Germline CDR1 is LNHDA and CDR2 is SQIVND (reference sequence). The CDR3 sequence is CASSRDRIYGYTF. CDR3 DNA sequence: TGTGCCAGTAGTCGCGACAGGATCTATGGCTACACCTTC.

V gene TRBV30 combines with J gene TRBJ2-5; 7 bases fit TRBD1. The CDR3 spans 14 residues. Germline V lookup: CDR1 GTSNPN, CDR2 SVGIG (reference sequence). V was pared by 2 bases and J by 1 base, with 4 bases of the junction left unmatched. This CDR3 reads CAWSSGQAQETQYF. Here the CDR3 DNA reads TGTGCCTGGAGTTCAGGACAGGCCCAAGAGACCCAGTACTTC.

This clone showed up just a few times. The chain has TRBV5-6 and TRBJ1-1; 7 positions match TRBD1. In germline, CDR1 is SGHDT, CDR2 YYEEEE. The CDR3 runs to 13 residues. With 4 bases clipped from V and 11 bases from J, the junction kept 11 bases outside the gene matches. Here the CDR3 reads CASSKRDSMRAFF. The DNA for the CDR3 is TGTGCCAGCAGCAAACGGGACAGTATGAGGGCTTTCTTT.

J is TRBJ2-6 and V is TRBV19, with a tentative D call TRBD2 (5 bases). Trimming left V 6 bases short and J 2 bases short, with 11 bases between. Per germline, CDR1 LNHDA and CDR2 SQIVND (reference sequence). This CDR3 contains 15 residues. This CDR3 is CASRRDGAGANVLTF. In DNA, the CDR3 is TGTGCCAGTAGAAGAGACGGGGCTGGGGCCAACGTCCTGACTTTC.

This chain joins TRBV5-1 and TRBJ2-5, with 14 bases lining up with TRBD2. V dropped 4 bases and J dropped 5; count of bases not matched to a gene: 7. The germline gives CDR1 SGHRS, CDR2 YFSETQ. The CDR3 contains 16 residues. CDR3 nucleotides: TGCGCCAGCAGCCTGGGACTAGCGGGAGTGGGGGAGACCCAGTACTTC. It yields the protein CASSLGLAGVGETQYF. The whole variable domain, filled in from reference TRBV5-1 and TRBJ2-5, reads KAGVTQTPRYLIKTRGQQVTLSCSPISGHRSVSWYQQTPGQGLQFLFEYFSETQRNKGNFPGRFSGRQFSNSRSEMNVSTLELGDSALYLCASSLGLAGVGETQYFGPGTRLLVL.

The CDR3 DNA is TGCGCCAGCAGTCAGGGGTCGAACTCCTACGAGCAGTACTTC. It yields the protein CASSQGSNSYEQYF. V and J are TRBV5-1 and TRBJ2-5; D might be TRBD1 (6 bases). The J call may not be correct, given that the DNA end is closer to TRBJ2-7. CDR3 size: 14 residues. Germline CDR1 reads SGHRS; CDR2 reads YFSETQ.

The chain has TRBV11-2 and TRBJ1-2; D is uncertain. This CDR3 has 13 residues. CDR1 is SGHAT, CDR2 FQNNGV, per germline. Trimming cost V 4 bases and J 3 bases, with 9 bases left between them. In DNA, the CDR3 is TGTGCCAGCAGCTCGGGGAGTTACTATGGCTACACCTTC. This translates into CASSSGSYYGYTF.

This clone was found a few times. This chain joins TRBV4-3 and TRBJ1-1; 7 nucleotides line up with TRBD1. After removal of 0 bases from V and 0 bases from J, the junction contained 13 bases not matched to a gene. Germline CDR1 LGHNA, CDR2 YSLEER. The CDR3 spans 19 residues. The CDR3 protein is CASSQEAAGQAFMNTEAFF. DNA of the CDR3: TGCGCCAGCAGCCAAGAAGCCGCCGGACAGGCATTCATGAACACTGAAGCTTTCTTT.

The gene calls are TRBV6-5 and TRBJ2-1; 7 bases fit TRBD2. The CDR3 covers 12 residues. With 2 bases clipped from V and 12 bases from J, the junction kept 4 bases outside the gene matches. The germline CDR1 and CDR2 sequences are MNHEY and SVGAGI. CDR3 sequence (DNA): TGTGCCAGCAGTTACGGGGCTAGCGGGCAGTTCTTC. Translated: CASSYGASGQFF.

This chain links TRBV9 with TRBJ1-2, with 10 bases lining up with TRBD1. CDR1 and CDR2 (germline): SGDLS, YYNGEE. This CDR3 has 14 residues. Trimming at V came to 0 bases and at J to 5 bases, leaving 1 base not matched to a gene. The CDR3 coding sequence is TGTGCCAGCAGCGTAGTGGGACAGGGGTATGGCTACACCTTC. This sequence encodes CASSVVGQGYGYTF.